This is a list of T cell receptor beta chains from one sample in a study of cytomegalovirus exposure and HLA in healthy donors. TCRdb keeps only in-frame clones here, not all; method: immunoSEQ multiplex PCR. The sample lists over 150,000 clones; roughly 80% were seen once. Sequenced material: PBMCs. The receptor source for this set is a woman aged 30 to 39 in good health and CMV-seronegative. Each CDR3 is given with its conserved first and last residue. D genes are given only for firm matches. Clone size is stated in some rows and not others, as once, few, many or a class when expanded.

abundance,j_gene,v_gene,d_gene,CDR3aa,CDR3nt
.,TRBJ1-5,TRBV19,.,CASSTQLISDQPQHF,TGTGCCAGTAGTACCCAGTTGATCTCCGATCAGCCCCAGCATTTT
few,TRBJ2-5,TRBV14,.,CASSQPPRDTQETQYF,TGTGCCAGCAGCCAACCGCCGCGTGACACTCAAGAGACCCAGTACTTC
.,TRBJ1-2,TRBV9,.,CASSSGSRGYTF,TGTGCCAGCAGTTCAGGGTCTCGGGGCTACACCTTC
.,TRBJ2-1,TRBV11-2,.,CASSPRGVSNEQFF,TGTGCCAGCAGCCCTCGAGGAGTCTCCAATGAGCAGTTCTTC
.,TRBJ2-7,TRBV13,TRBD2,CASSFSSGRYEQYF,TGTGCCAGCAGCTTCTCTAGCGGGAGGTACGAGCAGTACTTC
.,TRBJ2-7,TRBV5-1,.,CASSVDSFEQYF,TGCGCCAGCAGCGTGGACAGTTTCGAGCAGTACTTC
.,TRBJ2-7,TRBV29-1,.,CSASSHPYEQYF,TGCAGCGCTTCCAGTCATCCCTACGAGCAGTACTTC
few,TRBJ1-1,TRBV7-6,.,CASSPSEGETNTEAFF,TGTGCCAGCAGTCCCTCGGAGGGAGAGACGAACACTGAAGCTTTCTTT
.,TRBJ2-4,TRBV5-1,.,CASKLRVDKNIQYF,TGCGCCAGCAAACTCAGGGTGGACAAAAACATTCAGTACTTC
.,TRBJ1-4,TRBV4-1,.,CASSRLQQGTNEKLFF,TGCGCCAGCAGCCGGTTACAACAGGGCACTAATGAAAAACTGTTTTTT
.,TRBJ1-1,TRBV7-9,.,CASSLGGAPEAFF,TGTGCCAGCAGCTTAGGGGGCGCGCCTGAAGCTTTCTTT
once,TRBJ1-1,TRBV5-1,TRBD1,CASRDRGLRAFF,TGCGCTAGCCGGGACAGGGGGTTGCGCGCTTTCTTT
.,TRBJ2-1,TRBV6-4,.,CASSDSREYNEQFF,TGTGCCAGCAGTGACTCGAGAGAATACAATGAGCAGTTCTTC
.,TRBJ2-3,TRBV5-1,.,CASSLATYTDTQYF,TGCGCCAGCAGCTTGGCCACTTACACAGATACGCAGTATTTT
few,TRBJ1-1,TRBV5-4,TRBD1,CASTSPTGWNTEAFF,TGTGCCAGCACCTCTCCGACAGGGTGGAACACTGAAGCTTTCTTT
.,TRBJ1-2,TRBV5-6,.,CASSRTVEYGYTF,TGTGCCAGCAGCCGCACGGTTGAGTATGGCTACACCTTC
.,TRBJ2-5,TRBV5-1,.,CASSLGRSEIRQETQYF,TGCGCCAGCAGCTTGGGGCGGAGTGAAATCAGACAAGAGACCCAGTACTTC
.,TRBJ1-2,TRBV7-9,.,CASSPDMRGYTF,TGTGCCAGCAGCCCGGACATGAGGGGCTACACCTTC
.,TRBJ2-3,TRBV7-3,.,CASSSRGVGFTDTQYF,TGTGCCAGCAGCTCCCGGGGTGTAGGATTCACAGATACGCAGTATTTT
.,TRBJ2-7,TRBV10-2,TRBD2,CASSARTSPEQYF,TGCGCCAGCAGCGCTAGGACTAGTCCCGAGCAGTACTTC
.,TRBJ2-7,TRBV5-1,TRBD2,CASSPRGLAGCEQYF,TGCGCCAGCAGCCCCCGGGGACTAGCGGGATGCGAGCAGTACTTC
.,TRBJ1-2,TRBV6-1,TRBD1,CASSEVPGQGVGYTF,TGTGCCAGCAGTGAAGTACCCGGACAGGGGGTGGGCTACACCTTC
.,TRBJ2-1,TRBV7-8,.,CASSRIQGGAYNEQFF,TGTGCCAGCAGCCGTATTCAGGGTGGGGCCTACAATGAGCAGTTCTTC
.,TRBJ2-5,TRBV6-6,TRBD2,CASSPLGEGPMETQYF,TGTGCCAGCAGTCCCCTTGGGGAGGGCCCCATGGAGACCCAGTACTTC
.,TRBJ2-3,TRBV7-2,.,CASSLNRPGGRADTQYF,TGTGCCAGCAGCTTGAACCGGCCGGGGGGCCGTGCAGATACGCAGTATTTT
.,TRBJ2-1,TRBV18,TRBD2,CASSLEREDEQFF,TGTGCCAGCTCACTAGAGCGGGAGGATGAGCAGTTCTTC
.,TRBJ2-7,TRBV29-1,TRBD1,CSVEAGTGIHEQYF,TGCAGCGTTGAAGCCGGGACAGGGATCCACGAGCAGTACTTC
.,TRBJ1-2,TRBV4-2,.,CASSGGNYGYTF,TGTGCCAGCAGCGGGGGGAACTATGGCTACACCTTC
.,TRBJ2-1,TRBV6-5,.,CASSYIGGGAYNEQFF,TGTGCCAGCAGTTACATAGGGGGAGGGGCCTACAATGAGCAGTTCTTC
.,TRBJ2-7,TRBV5-1,TRBD1,CASRQGDIRAHIYEQYF,TGCGCCAGCCGACAGGGAGACATTCGAGCCCATATCTACGAGCAGTACTTC
.,TRBJ1-1,TRBV7-9,.,CASSIHPGAFF,TGTGCCAGCAGCATTCACCCCGGGGCTTTCTTT
.,TRBJ2-3,TRBV6-1,.,CASSGPWDILSTDTQYF,TGTGCCAGCAGTGGCCCTTGGGACATCCTAAGCACAGATACGCAGTATTTT
few,TRBJ2-7,TRBV29-1,.,CSVALRSQPYEQYF,TGCAGCGTTGCTTTGCGGAGTCAGCCCTACGAGCAGTACTTC
.,TRBJ2-3,TRBV11-2,.,CASSLKRSQESTDTQYF,TGTGCCAGCAGCTTAAAGAGATCCCAAGAGAGCACAGATACGCAGTATTTT
.,TRBJ2-7,TRBV7-2,TRBD2,CASSRTSGAPYEQYF,TGTGCCAGCAGCCGGACTAGCGGGGCCCCCTACGAGCAGTACTTC
.,TRBJ2-7,TRBV7-8,.,CASSPPPWRAHYEQYF,TGTGCCAGCAGCCCACCACCTTGGCGGGCTCACTACGAGCAGTACTTC
.,TRBJ1-2,TRBV5-1,.,CASRVVRDGDYTF,TGCGCCAGCAGAGTGGTGCGGGATGGGGATTACACCTTC
.,TRBJ1-1,TRBV10-3,TRBD1,CAITRQGEREAFF,TGTGCCATCACCCGACAGGGGGAACGTGAAGCTTTCTTT
.,TRBJ1-2,TRBV10-3,TRBD1,CAINPGQGNYGYTF,TGTGCCATCAATCCGGGACAGGGTAACTATGGCTACACCTTC
.,TRBJ1-2,TRBV7-9,TRBD1,CASTVTGQPYGYTF,TGTGCCAGCACCGTAACGGGACAGCCTTATGGCTACACCTTC
.,TRBJ2-2,TRBV19,.,CASSYLYGHLNTGELFF,TGTGCCAGTAGCTATTTGTACGGACACTTGAACACCGGGGAGCTGTTTTTT
.,TRBJ1-6,TRBV28,.,CASSLFGRGFSPLHF,TGTGCCAGCAGTTTATTTGGCAGGGGTTTTTCACCCCTCCACTTT
.,TRBJ2-7,TRBV29-1,TRBD1,CSVVGTGGAGEYF,TGCAGCGTTGTCGGGACAGGGGGCGCGGGGGAGTACTTC
.,TRBJ2-7,TRBV6-1,.,CASSGRVMGAGYEQYF,TGTGCCAGCAGTGGTCGGGTAATGGGGGCGGGCTACGAGCAGTACTTC
.,TRBJ2-4,TRBV2,.,CASSRVTLAKNIQYF,TGTGCCAGCAGCCGGGTGACCTTAGCCAAAAACATTCAGTACTTC
.,TRBJ2-7,TRBV10-3,TRBD1,CAVGGTEGAYEQYF,TGTGCCGTGGGTGGGACAGAAGGTGCCTACGAGCAGTACTTC
.,TRBJ1-2,TRBV5-6,.,CASSLGSRGGYTF,TGTGCCAGCAGCTTGGGAAGCAGGGGTGGCTACACCTTC
.,TRBJ1-4,TRBV28,.,CAATIRDSREKLFF,TGTGCCGCCACTATTCGGGACTCGCGGGAAAAACTGTTTTTT
once,TRBJ1-2,TRBV4-1,.,CASSQVLGGGYPF,TGCGCCAGCAGCCAAGTCCTGGGAGGAGGCTACCCCTTC
few,TRBJ2-7,TRBV27,.,CASSKGYEQYF,TGTGCCAGCAGTAAGGGGTACGAGCAGTACTTC
.,TRBJ1-2,TRBV11-2,.,CASSLGRGGYTF,TGTGCCAGCAGCTTAGGTAGAGGTGGCTACACCTTC
.,TRBJ2-7,TRBV5-1,.,CASSAQGYEQYF,TGCGCCAGCAGCGCCCAGGGCTACGAGCAGTACTTC
few,TRBJ2-5,TRBV28,.,CASSPPTEIQETQYF,TGTGCCAGCAGTCCCCCCACGGAGATTCAAGAGACCCAGTACTTC
once,TRBJ1-2,TRBV16,.,CASSPRLTTYGYTF,TGTGCCAGCAGTCCGAGGCTCACGACCTATGGCTACACCTTC
.,TRBJ2-2,TRBV4-1,TRBD2,CASSLAGRGGELFF,TGCGCCAGCAGCCTAGCGGGACGGGGCGGGGAGCTGTTTTTT
.,TRBJ2-7,TRBV5-1,.,CASSVQADFSYEQYF,TGCGCCAGCAGCGTGCAGGCTGATTTCTCCTACGAGCAGTACTTC
.,TRBJ1-2,TRBV9,TRBD1,CASSDIGQGAIGYTF,TGTGCCAGCAGCGATATTGGACAGGGGGCGATCGGCTACACCTTC